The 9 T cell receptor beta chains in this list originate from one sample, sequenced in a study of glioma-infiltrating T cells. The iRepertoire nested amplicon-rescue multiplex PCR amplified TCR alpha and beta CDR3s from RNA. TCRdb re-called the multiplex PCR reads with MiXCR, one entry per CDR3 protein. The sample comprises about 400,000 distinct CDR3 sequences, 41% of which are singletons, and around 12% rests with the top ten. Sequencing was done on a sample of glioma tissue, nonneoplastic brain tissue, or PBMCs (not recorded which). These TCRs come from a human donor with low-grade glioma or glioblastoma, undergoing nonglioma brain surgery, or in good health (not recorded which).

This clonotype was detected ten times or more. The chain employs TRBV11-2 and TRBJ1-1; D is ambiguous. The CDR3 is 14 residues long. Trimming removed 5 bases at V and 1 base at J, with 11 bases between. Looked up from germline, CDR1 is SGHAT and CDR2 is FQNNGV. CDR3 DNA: TGTGCCAGCAGCGGTCTACGCCAGAACACTGAAGCTTTCTTT. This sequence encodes CASSGLRQNTEAFF. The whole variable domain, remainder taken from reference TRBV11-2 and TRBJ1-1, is EAGVAQSPRYKIIEKRQSVAFWCNPISGHATLYWYQQILGQGPKLLIQFQNNGVVDDSQLPKDRFSAERLKGVDSTLKIQPAKLEDSAVYLCASSGLRQNTEAFFGQGTRLTVV.

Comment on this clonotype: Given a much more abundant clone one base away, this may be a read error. CDR3 sequence reads: CASSPSHIGADTGELFF. In DNA form, the CDR3 reads TGTGCCAGCAGTCCTTCCCACATCGGGGCGGACACCGGGGAGCTGTTTTTT. The V call is TRBV27, the J call TRBJ2-2; D is tentatively TRBD1 or TRBD2 (5 bases each). The CDR3 sequence is 17 residues long. Germline lookup yields CDR1 MNHEY and CDR2 SMNVEV (reference sequence). The V and J ends lost 5 bases and 3 bases respectively, with 19 bases between them.

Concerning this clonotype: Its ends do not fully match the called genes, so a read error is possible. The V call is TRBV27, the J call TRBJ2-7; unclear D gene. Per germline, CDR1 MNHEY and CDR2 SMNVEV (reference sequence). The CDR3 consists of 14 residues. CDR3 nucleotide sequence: TGTGCCAGCAGTTACCAGTGGTTTCCCTACCAGCAGTACTTC. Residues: CASSYQWFPYQQYF.

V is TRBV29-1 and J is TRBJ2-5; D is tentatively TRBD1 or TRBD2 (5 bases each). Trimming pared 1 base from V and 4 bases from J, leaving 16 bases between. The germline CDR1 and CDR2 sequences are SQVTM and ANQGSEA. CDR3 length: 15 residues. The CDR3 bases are TGCAGCGTTGAAGGAGGGGTGACGGGACGAGAGACCCAGTACTTC. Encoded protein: CSVEGGVTGRETQYF.

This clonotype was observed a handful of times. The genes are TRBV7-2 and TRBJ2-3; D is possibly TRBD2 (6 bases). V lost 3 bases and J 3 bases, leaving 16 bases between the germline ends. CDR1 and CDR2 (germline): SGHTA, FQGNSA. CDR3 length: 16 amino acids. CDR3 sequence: CASSFGKTSKTDTQYF. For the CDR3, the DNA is TGTGCCAGCAGCTTTGGGAAGACTAGTAAGACAGATACGCAGTATTTT. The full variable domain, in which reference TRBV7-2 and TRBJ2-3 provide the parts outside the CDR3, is GAGVSQSPSNKVTEKGKDVELRCDPISGHTALYWYRQSLGQGLEFLIYFQGNSAPDKSGLPSDRFSAERTGGSVSTLTIQRTQQEDSAVYLCASSFGKTSKTDTQYFGPGTRLTVL.

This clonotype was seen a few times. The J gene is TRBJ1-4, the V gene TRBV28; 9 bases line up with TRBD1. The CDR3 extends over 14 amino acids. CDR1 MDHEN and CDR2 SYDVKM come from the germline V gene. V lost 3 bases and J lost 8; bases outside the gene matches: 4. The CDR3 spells CASSFLQGAEKLFF. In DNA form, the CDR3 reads TGTGCCAGCAGTTTTCTACAGGGGGCGGAAAAACTGTTTTTT.

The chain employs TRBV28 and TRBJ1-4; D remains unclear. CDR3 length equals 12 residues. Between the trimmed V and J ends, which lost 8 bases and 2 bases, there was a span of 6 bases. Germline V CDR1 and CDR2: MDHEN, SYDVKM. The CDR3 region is CASGRTNEKLFF. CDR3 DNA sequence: TGTGCCAGCGGCAGGACTAATGAAAAACTGTTTTTT.

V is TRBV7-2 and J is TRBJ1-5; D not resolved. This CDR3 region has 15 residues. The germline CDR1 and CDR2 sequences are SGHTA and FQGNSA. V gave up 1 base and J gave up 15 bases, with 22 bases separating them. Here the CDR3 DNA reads TGTGCCAGCAGCTTAGACTCGGGCAGGTCCTACCCTTTGCATTTT. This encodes CASSLDSGRSYPLHF. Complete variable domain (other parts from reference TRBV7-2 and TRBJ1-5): GAGVSQSPSNKVTEKGKDVELRCDPISGHTALYWYRQSLGQGLEFLIYFQGNSAPDKSGLPSDRFSAERTGGSVSTLTIQRTQQEDSAVYLCASSLDSGRSYPLHFGDGTRLSIL.

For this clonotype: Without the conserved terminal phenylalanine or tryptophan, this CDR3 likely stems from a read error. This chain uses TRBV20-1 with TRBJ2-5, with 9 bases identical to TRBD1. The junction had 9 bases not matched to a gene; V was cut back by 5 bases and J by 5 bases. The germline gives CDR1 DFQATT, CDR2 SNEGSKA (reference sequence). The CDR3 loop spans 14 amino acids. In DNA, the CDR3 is TGCAGTGCTCGGACAGGGGATTTTAAGGAGACCCAGTACTCC. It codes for CSARTGDFKETQYS.